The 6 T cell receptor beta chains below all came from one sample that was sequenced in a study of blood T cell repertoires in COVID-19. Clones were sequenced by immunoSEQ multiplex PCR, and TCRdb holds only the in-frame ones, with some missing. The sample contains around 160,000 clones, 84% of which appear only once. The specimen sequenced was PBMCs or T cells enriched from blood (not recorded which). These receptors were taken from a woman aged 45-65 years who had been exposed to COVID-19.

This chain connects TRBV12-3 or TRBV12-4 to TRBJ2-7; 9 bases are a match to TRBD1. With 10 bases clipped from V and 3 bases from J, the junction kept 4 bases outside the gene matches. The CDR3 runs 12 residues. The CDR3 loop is CATSTGGYEQYF. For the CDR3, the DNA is TGTGCCACCTCGACAGGGGGCTACGAGCAGTACTTC.

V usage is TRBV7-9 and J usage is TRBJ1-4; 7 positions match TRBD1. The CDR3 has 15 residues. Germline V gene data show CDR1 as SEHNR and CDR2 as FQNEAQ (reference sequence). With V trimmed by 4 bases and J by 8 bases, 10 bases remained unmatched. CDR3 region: CASSYPRQGGEKLFF. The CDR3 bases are TGTGCCAGCAGCTACCCGAGACAGGGAGGAGAAAAACTGTTTTTT.

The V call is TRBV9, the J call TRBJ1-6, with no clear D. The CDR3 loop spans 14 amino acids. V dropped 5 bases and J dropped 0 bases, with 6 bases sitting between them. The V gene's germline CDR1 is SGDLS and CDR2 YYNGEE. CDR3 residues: CASRPSSYNSPLHF. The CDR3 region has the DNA TGTGCCAGCAGGCCCAGCTCCTATAATTCACCCCTCCACTTT.

CDR3 sequence reads: CASSEATILDTQYF. The CDR3 coding sequence is TGCGCCAGCAGTGAGGCCACTATTCTGGATACGCAGTATTTT. This rearrangement joins TRBV10-1 to TRBJ2-3; D call uncertain. The length of the CDR3 is 14 residues. The V end lost 2 bases, the J end lost 6 bases, and 12 bases lay between the germline ends. Germline CDR1 reads WNHNN; CDR2 reads SYGVQD (reference sequence).

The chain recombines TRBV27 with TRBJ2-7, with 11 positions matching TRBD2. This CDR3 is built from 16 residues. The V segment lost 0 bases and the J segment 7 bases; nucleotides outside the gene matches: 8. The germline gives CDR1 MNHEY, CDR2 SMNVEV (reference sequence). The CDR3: CASSLSGTSGRSEQYF. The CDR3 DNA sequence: TGTGCCAGCAGTTTATCCGGTACTAGCGGGAGATCGGAGCAGTACTTC.

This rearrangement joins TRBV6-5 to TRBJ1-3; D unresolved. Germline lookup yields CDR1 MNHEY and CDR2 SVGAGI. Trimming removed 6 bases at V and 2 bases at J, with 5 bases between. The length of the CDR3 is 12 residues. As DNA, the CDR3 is TGTGCCAGCAGCGGGGCTGGAAACACCATATATTTT. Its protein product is CASSGAGNTIYF.